Detailed here is one TCR beta chain. Its antigen remains unidentified. Generated by immunoSEQ multiplex PCR, the TCRdb table keeps only in-frame clones and is missing some. This sample yields roughly 140,000 clones, of which about 91% are seen a single time; 2% to 2.5% belongs to the top ten. Trimming took 4 bases from V and 2 from J, leaving 8 bases between them. Germline V CDR1 and CDR2: LGHDT, YNNKEL (reference sequence). This CDR3 comprises 13 residues. This specimen belongs to a study of T cell responses to AZD1222 COVID-19 vaccine. Study findings and constraints: CD4 TCRs linked to vaccination spanned spike, dominating at 160-218 and 743-854. Repertoires were collected only later (after the peak T cell response had occurred).

The sequenced sample was peripheral blood, obtained on day 0 of AZD1222 vaccination. The source is an adult in good health. The chain combines TRBV3-1 (or the pseudogene TRBV3-2) with TRBJ1-1; the D is unclear. The CDR3 loop reads CASSLKSNTEAFF. As DNA, the CDR3 is TGTGCCAGCAGCCTCAAGAGTAACACTGAAGCTTTCTTT.